The entry that follows covers one TCR beta chain sequence. The data are from a study of tumor and adjacent non-tumor tissue in lung cancer. Study-wide background: There were about twelve adenocarcinoma, 2 squamous cell carcinoma and 1 small cell lung cancer cases.

This sample's RNA came from whole unsorted tissue. A modified ARM-PCR protocol with three rounds of nested PCR amplified TCRbeta. One entry per CDR3 protein results from TCRdb running MiXCR on the multiplex PCR reads. The sample yields 70,000 to 90,000 distinct CDR3 sequences, approximately 79% seen once. The length of the CDR3 is 17 residues. CDR1 is DFQATT and CDR2 is SNEGSKA in the germline V gene (reference sequence). Trimming cost V 8 bases and J 1 base; bases outside gene matches: 18. Sequencing was performed on lung tumor tissue. The source is a woman aged 45-60 years with non-small cell lung cancer. The genes are TRBV20-1 and TRBJ2-7, with 9 bases fitting TRBD1. The CDR3 here is CSTAPEDRGPHSYEQYF. CDR3 coding DNA: TGCAGTACAGCCCCCGAGGACAGGGGACCTCATTCCTACGAGCAGTACTTC.